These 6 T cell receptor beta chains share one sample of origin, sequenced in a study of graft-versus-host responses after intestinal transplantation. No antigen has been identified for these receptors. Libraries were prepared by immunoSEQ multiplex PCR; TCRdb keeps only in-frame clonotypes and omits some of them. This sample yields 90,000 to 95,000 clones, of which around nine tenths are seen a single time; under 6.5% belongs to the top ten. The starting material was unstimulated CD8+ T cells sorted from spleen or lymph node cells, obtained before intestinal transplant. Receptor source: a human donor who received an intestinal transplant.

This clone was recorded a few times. This CDR3 is CASSTPGGAYEQYF. The CDR3, as DNA: TGTGCCAGCAGCACCCCGGGGGGGGCCTACGAGCAGTACTTC. The chain employs TRBV11-2 and TRBJ2-7; 8 nucleotides agree with TRBD2. This CDR3 is built from 14 residues. V lost 5 bases to trimming and J lost 2 bases; unmatched junction nucleotides: 5. Germline CDR1 reads SGHAT; CDR2 reads FQNNGV.

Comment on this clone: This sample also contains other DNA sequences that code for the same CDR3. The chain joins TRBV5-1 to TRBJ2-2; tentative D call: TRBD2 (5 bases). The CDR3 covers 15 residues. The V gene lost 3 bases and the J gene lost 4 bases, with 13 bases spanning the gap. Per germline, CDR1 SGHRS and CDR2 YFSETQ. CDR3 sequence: CASSWEPTFTGELFF. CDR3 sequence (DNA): TGCGCCAGCAGCTGGGAGCCCACCTTCACCGGGGAGCTGTTTTTT.

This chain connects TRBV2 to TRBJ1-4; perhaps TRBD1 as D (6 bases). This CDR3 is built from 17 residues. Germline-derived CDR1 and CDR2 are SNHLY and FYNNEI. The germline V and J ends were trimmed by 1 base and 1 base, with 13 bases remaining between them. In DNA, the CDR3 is TGTGCCAGCAGTGAAGGCACAGGGTCTGGAACTAATGAAAAACTGTTTTTT. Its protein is CASSEGTGSGTNEKLFF.

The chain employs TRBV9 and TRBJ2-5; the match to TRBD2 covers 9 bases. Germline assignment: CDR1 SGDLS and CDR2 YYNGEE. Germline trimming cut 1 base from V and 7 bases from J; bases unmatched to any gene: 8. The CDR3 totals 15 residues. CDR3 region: CASSVTAGGRGTQYF. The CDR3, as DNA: TGTGCCAGCAGCGTAACGGCGGGGGGGCGTGGGACCCAGTACTTC.

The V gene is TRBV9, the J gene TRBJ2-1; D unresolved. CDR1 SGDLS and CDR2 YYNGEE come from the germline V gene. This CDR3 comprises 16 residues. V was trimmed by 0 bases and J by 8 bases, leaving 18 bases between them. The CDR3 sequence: CASSVVGNTLGHEQFF. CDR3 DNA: TGTGCCAGCAGCGTAGTGGGAAACACACTTGGCCATGAGCAGTTCTTC.

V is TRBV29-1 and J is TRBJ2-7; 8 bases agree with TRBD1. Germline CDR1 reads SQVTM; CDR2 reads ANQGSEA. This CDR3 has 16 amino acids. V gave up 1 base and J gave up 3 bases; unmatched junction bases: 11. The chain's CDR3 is CSVEGSLDRAVYEQYF. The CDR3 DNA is TGCAGCGTTGAAGGGAGTTTGGACAGGGCGGTCTACGAGCAGTACTTC.